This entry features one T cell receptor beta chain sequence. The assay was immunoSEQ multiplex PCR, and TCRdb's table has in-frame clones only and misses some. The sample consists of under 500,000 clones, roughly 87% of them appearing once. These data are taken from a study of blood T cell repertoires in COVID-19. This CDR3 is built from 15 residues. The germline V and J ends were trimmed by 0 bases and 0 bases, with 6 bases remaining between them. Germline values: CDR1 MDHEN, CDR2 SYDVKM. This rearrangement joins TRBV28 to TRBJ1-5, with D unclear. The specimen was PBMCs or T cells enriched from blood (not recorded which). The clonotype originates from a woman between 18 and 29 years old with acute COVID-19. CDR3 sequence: CASSLWRNSNQPQHF. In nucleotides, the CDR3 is TGTGCCAGCAGTTTATGGAGGAATAGCAATCAGCCCCAGCATTTT.